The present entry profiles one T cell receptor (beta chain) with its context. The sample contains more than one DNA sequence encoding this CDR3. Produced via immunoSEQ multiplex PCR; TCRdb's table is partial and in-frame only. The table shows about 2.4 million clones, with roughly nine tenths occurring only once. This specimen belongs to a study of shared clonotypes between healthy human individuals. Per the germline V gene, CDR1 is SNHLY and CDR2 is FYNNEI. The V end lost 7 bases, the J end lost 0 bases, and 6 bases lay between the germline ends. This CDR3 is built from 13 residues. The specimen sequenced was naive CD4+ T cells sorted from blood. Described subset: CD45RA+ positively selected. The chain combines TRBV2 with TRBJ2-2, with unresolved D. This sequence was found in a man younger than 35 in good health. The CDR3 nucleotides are TGTGCCAGCAAGGGTGCGAACACCGGGGAGCTGTTTTTT. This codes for CASKGANTGELFF.